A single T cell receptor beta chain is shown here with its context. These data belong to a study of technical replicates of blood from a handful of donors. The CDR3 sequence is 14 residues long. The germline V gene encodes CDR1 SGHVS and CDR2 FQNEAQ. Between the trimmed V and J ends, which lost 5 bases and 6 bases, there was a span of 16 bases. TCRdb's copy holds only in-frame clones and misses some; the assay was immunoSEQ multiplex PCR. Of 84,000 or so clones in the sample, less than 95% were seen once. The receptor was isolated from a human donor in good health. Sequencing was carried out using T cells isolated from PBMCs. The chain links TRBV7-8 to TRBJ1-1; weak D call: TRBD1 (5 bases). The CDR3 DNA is TGTGCCAGCAGCCCATGGGGGGTGCTGGCTGAAGCTTTCTTT. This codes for CASSPWGVLAEAFF.